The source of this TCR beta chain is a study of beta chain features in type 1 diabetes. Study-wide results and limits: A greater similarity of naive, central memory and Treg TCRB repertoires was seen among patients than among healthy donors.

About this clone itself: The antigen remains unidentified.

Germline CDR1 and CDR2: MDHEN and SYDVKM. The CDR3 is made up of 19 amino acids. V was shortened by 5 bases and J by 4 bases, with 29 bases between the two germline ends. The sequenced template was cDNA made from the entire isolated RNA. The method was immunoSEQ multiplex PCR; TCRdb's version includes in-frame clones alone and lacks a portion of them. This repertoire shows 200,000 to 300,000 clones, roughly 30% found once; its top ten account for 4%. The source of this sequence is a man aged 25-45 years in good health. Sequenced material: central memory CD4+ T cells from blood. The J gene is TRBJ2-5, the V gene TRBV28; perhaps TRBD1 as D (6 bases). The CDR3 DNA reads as TGTGCCAGCAGTCGATTTGGGTCCCCTTCCAGGGGAAGGTTAGAGACCCAGTACTTC. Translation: CASSRFGSPSRGRLETQYF. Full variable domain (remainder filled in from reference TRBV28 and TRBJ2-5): DVKVTQSSRYLVKRTGEKVFLECVQDMDHENMFWYRQDPGLGLRLIYFSYDVKMKEKGDIPEGYSVSREKKERFSLILESASTNQTSMYLCASSRFGSPSRGRLETQYFGPGTRLLVL.